The 10 T cell receptor beta chains below all came from one sample that was sequenced in a study of human T cells and chemical hapten exposure. In TCRdb, the RACE reads were re-called with MiXCR into one record per CDR3 protein. The data contain some 91,000 distinct CDR3 sequences, over 10% of them singletons. This sample's time point: patch test 1, 2 weeks after DPC sensitization. Regarding treatment: therapeutic diphenylcyclopropenone sensitization with weekly scalp DPC. The sequencing used whole blood, collected in connection with sensitization to the hapten diphenylcyclopropenone (DPC). The receptors come from a woman between 35 and 50 years old with alopecia areata. Some clones in this sample may be carry-over from other donors' samples.

The chain links TRBV20-1 to TRBJ1-5, with D uncertain. V was trimmed by 3 bases and J by 9 bases, leaving 15 bases between them. The CDR3 contains 13 residues. Germline assignment: CDR1 DFQATT and CDR2 SNEGSKA (reference sequence). The DNA for the CDR3 is TGCAGTGCTAGGCCCGGGGTAGATAGGCCCCAGCATTTT. Translating gives CSARPGVDRPQHF.

At least ten counts were recorded for this clonotype. V usage is TRBV19 and J usage is TRBJ1-6, with unresolved D. The CDR3 is made up of 14 amino acids. CDR1 is LNHDA, CDR2 SQIVND, per germline (reference sequence). V was clipped by 4 bases and J by 8 bases, with 12 bases between them. The CDR3 nucleotides are TGTGCCAGTAGTACGGACGCGGCCTATTCACCCCTCCACTTT. Protein: CASSTDAAYSPLHF.

This clonotype was counted between two and nine times. The genes are TRBV5-4 and TRBJ2-7; D gene unclear. Trimming stripped 4 bases from V and 1 base from J, with 9 bases between. The germline gives CDR1 SGHNT, CDR2 YYREEE (reference sequence). The CDR3 has 13 residues. The CDR3 sequence: CASSPHGSYEQYF. The DNA of the CDR3 is TGTGCCAGCAGCCCCCACGGATCCTACGAGCAGTACTTC.

The gene calls are TRBV6-6 and TRBJ2-3; D unclear. V lost 2 bases to trimming and J lost 2 bases, with 5 bases between them. This CDR3 contains 13 residues. From germline, CDR1 is MNHNY and CDR2 SVGAGI (reference sequence). In DNA form, the CDR3 reads TGTGCCAGCAGTTACCAGGACACAGATACGCAGTATTTT. Amino acid sequence: CASSYQDTDTQYF.

There are a few counts of this clonotype. J is TRBJ2-7 and V is TRBV20-1, with 9 bases lining up with TRBD2. Germline CDR1 and CDR2: DFQATT and SNEGSKA (reference sequence). CDR3 length: 16 amino acids. Unmatched junction bases numbered 13, after V lost 1 base and J lost 6 bases. The CDR3 region has the DNA TGCAGTGCTAGAGCGGTGGAGGCGGGAGGGCGAACCGAGCAGTACTTC. Amino acids: CSARAVEAGGRTEQYF.

The chain has TRBV2 and TRBJ2-1; the D gene is possibly TRBD2 (6 bases). Per germline, CDR1 SNHLY and CDR2 FYNNEI. Trimming removed 7 bases at V and 6 bases at J, with 13 bases between. This CDR3 is 13 amino acids long. The CDR3 DNA reads as TGTGCCAGCACGGGGACTCTACGCAATGAGCAGTTCTTC. This sequence encodes CASTGTLRNEQFF.

The chain recombines TRBV2 with TRBJ2-5; no reliable D call. Trimming left V 6 bases short and J 3 bases short, with 5 bases between. Germline CDR1 and CDR2: SNHLY and FYNNEI. The CDR3 has 11 residues. CDR3 sequence reads: CASSVKETQYF. The CDR3 DNA reads TGTGCCAGCAGCGTAAAAGAGACCCAGTACTTC.

This clonotype has a count of ten or more. This chain joins TRBV10-3 and TRBJ1-6; D perhaps matches TRBD1 (5 bases). V was shortened by 3 bases and J by 7 bases, with 10 bases between the two germline ends. CDR3 length: 14 amino acids. Germline loops: CDR1 ENHRY, CDR2 SYGVKD. CDR3 in DNA: TGTGCCATCAGTGAAGGCAGGGCCAATTCACCCCTCCACTTT. Its protein is CAISEGRANSPLHF.

This clonotype was counted between two and nine times. This rearrangement joins TRBV6-2 or TRBV6-3 to TRBJ1-2, with TRBD1 identical over 7 bases. CDR3 length: 15 amino acids. The junction had 4 bases not matched to a gene; V was cut back by 1 base and J by 2 bases. CDR1 is MNHEY and CDR2 is SVGEGT in the germline V gene. The CDR3 protein is CASSYLGQNNYGYTF. DNA for the CDR3: TGTGCCAGCAGTTACTTGGGACAGAACAACTATGGCTACACCTTC.

V gene TRBV18 combines with J gene TRBJ1-6, with a tentative D call TRBD1 (5 bases). The CDR3 spans 15 residues. Germline V lookup: CDR1 KGHSH, CDR2 LQKENI. The V gene lost 3 bases and the J gene lost 9 bases, with 15 bases spanning the gap. The CDR3 here is CASSPPGTLTSPLHF. Here the CDR3 DNA reads TGTGCCAGCTCACCCCCCGGGACGTTAACTTCACCCCTCCACTTT.